Listed below are T cell receptor beta chains from one sample, sequenced in a study of memory CD4+ T cells and cytomegalovirus serostatus. Generated by immunoSEQ multiplex PCR, the TCRdb table keeps only in-frame clones and is missing some. The sample lists tens of thousands of clones, 78% occurring once. The sample taken for sequencing was memory CD4+ T cells from blood. The receptors were sampled from an adult in good health and CMV-seronegative. Both conserved end residues are part of each CDR3. A D gene is named only where the DNA matches it firmly. Size values are once, few and many counts, or a class for expanded clones, and some rows have none.

TRBJ1-1 | TRBV7-9 | - | - | CASSLARDPPEAFF | TGTGCCAGCAGCTTAGCCAGGGACCCCCCTGAAGCTTTCTTT
TRBJ1-1 | TRBV5-4 | - | - | CASSQKAGMNTEAFF | TGTGCCAGCAGCCAGAAGGCGGGCATGAACACTGAAGCTTTCTTT
TRBJ1-5 | TRBV5-1 | - | - | CASSWDGLEPQHF | TGCGCCAGCAGCTGGGACGGTCTGGAGCCCCAGCATTTT
TRBJ1-1 | TRBV7-9 | once | - | CASSVAENTEAFF | TGTGCCAGCAGCGTTGCAGAAAACACTGAAGCTTTCTTT
TRBJ1-2 | TRBV5-6 | few | - | CASSLRTTIYTF | TGTGCCAGCAGCTTAAGGACCACTATATACACCTTC
TRBJ1-2 | TRBV14 | - | - | CASSQGTLKGYTF | TGTGCCAGCAGCCAAGGAACCTTGAAGGGCTACACCTTC
TRBJ1-2 | TRBV7-2 | - | TRBD1 | CASSPGTGSYGYTF | TGTGCCAGCAGCCCCGGGACAGGGAGCTATGGCTACACCTTC
TRBJ1-2 | TRBV2 | - | - | CASSERGANYGYTF | TGTGCCAGCAGTGAAAGGGGGGCTAACTATGGCTACACCTTC
TRBJ1-5 | TRBV2 | - | - | CASSWDGSNQPQHF | TGTGCCAGCAGTTGGGACGGTAGCAATCAGCCCCAGCATTTT
TRBJ1-3 | TRBV7-6 | - | TRBD1 | CASSLGGTVGGNTIYF | TGTGCCAGCAGCTTAGGGGGGACAGTTGGTGGAAACACCATATATTTT
TRBJ1-4 | TRBV18 | - | - | CASSPQGPTNEKLFF | TGTGCCAGCTCACCCCAGGGACCAACTAATGAAAAACTGTTTTTT
TRBJ1-1 | TRBV19 | - | - | CASSITRYNTEAFF | TGTGCCAGTAGTATAACCAGATATAACACTGAAGCTTTCTTT
TRBJ1-2 | TRBV30 | - | - | CAWSVRGYYGYTF | TGTGCCTGGAGCGTCCGGGGGTACTATGGCTACACCTTC
TRBJ1-2 | TRBV19 | - | TRBD1 | CASTRDREVYGYTF | TGTGCCAGTACACGGGACAGGGAAGTCTATGGCTACACCTTC
TRBJ1-2 | TRBV19 | - | TRBD1 | CASSTYSDRLTNYGYTF | TGTGCCAGTAGTACCTACTCGGACAGGCTTACTAACTATGGCTACACCTTC
TRBJ2-7 | TRBV6-4 | - | - | CASSYGLGPYEQYF | TGTGCCAGCAGTTATGGACTGGGCCCCTACGAGCAGTACTTC
TRBJ1-5 | TRBV5-1 | - | - | CASSDGTPVGQPQHF | TGCGCCAGCAGCGATGGGACCCCCGTTGGTCAGCCCCAGCATTTT
TRBJ1-5 | TRBV7-2 | once | - | CASSLGQTGQPQHF | TGTGCCAGCAGCTTAGGACAGACGGGTCAGCCCCAGCATTTT
TRBJ1-2 | TRBV10-2 | - | TRBD1 | CASSRTGEYYGYTF | TGCGCCAGCAGCCGGACAGGGGAGTACTATGGCTACACCTTC
TRBJ1-2 | TRBV10-3 | once | - | CAISERAYGYTF | TGTGCCATCAGTGAGAGGGCCTATGGCTACACCTTC
TRBJ1-1 | TRBV6-6 | - | TRBD1 | CASSRTGFNTEAFF | TGTGCCAGCAGTCGGACAGGGTTTAACACTGAAGCTTTCTTT
TRBJ1-5 | TRBV10-1 | - | - | CASSEGVGYQHF | TGCGCCAGCAGTGAGGGAGTGGGGTACCAACATTTT
TRBJ1-6 | TRBV15 | few | TRBD1 | CATSRGQGAQSPLHF | TGTGCCACCAGCAGAGGACAGGGGGCCCAATCACCCCTCCACTTT
TRBJ1-4 | TRBV7-2 | few | - | CASSFPQGNEKLFF | TGTGCCAGCAGCTTCCCCCAGGGCAATGAAAAACTGTTTTTT
TRBJ2-1 | TRBV5-4 | - | - | CASSPNRGGEQFF | TGTGCCAGCAGCCCTAATAGGGGTGGCGAGCAGTTCTTC
TRBJ2-7 | TRBV27 | medium-sized | - | CASSLSIQGGNHEQYF | TGTGCCAGCAGTTTAAGCATACAGGGCGGTAATCACGAGCAGTACTTC
TRBJ1-4 | TRBV30 | - | - | CAWTRGGATNEKLFF | TGTGCCTGGACAAGGGGGGGTGCAACTAATGAAAAACTGTTTTTT
TRBJ2-3 | TRBV19 | - | - | CASSMTDTQYF | TGTGCCAGTAGTATGACGGATACGCAGTATTTT
TRBJ1-2 | TRBV19 | - | - | CASSIRPGDGYTF | TGTGCCAGTAGTATACGGCCCGGCGATGGCTACACCTTC
TRBJ1-2 | TRBV4-1 | - | TRBD1 | CASSHLTGQVAYNGYTF | TGCGCCAGCAGCCATCTCACGGGACAGGTTGCTTATAATGGCTACACCTTC
TRBJ1-2 | TRBV11-2 | - | - | CASSLDWGQTNYGYTF | TGTGCCAGCAGCTTAGATTGGGGCCAGACTAACTATGGCTACACCTTC
TRBJ1-3 | TRBV5-1 | - | - | CASRDGNTIYF | TGCGCCAGCAGAGATGGAAACACCATATATTTT
TRBJ2-2 | TRBV7-2 | - | - | CASSSPALRGTGELFF | TGTGCCAGCAGCTCCCCGGCCCTCAGGGGTACCGGGGAGCTGTTTTTT
TRBJ1-1 | TRBV5-1 | few | - | CASKWMPNTEAFF | TGCGCCAGCAAGTGGATGCCGAACACTGAAGCTTTCTTT
TRBJ2-7 | TRBV2 | few | - | CASRSGLEQYF | TGTGCCAGCAGATCAGGGCTCGAGCAGTACTTC
TRBJ2-7 | TRBV6-5 | - | - | CASSAGFGGEQYF | TGTGCCAGCAGTGCCGGGTTTGGAGGCGAGCAGTACTTC
TRBJ1-1 | TRBV19 | few | - | CASSIGDGRGNTEAFF | TGTGCCAGTAGTATAGGGGATGGCAGGGGGAACACTGAAGCTTTCTTT
TRBJ1-1 | TRBV19 | - | - | CASSITGPNTEAFF | TGTGCCAGTAGTATAACCGGTCCGAACACTGAAGCTTTCTTT
TRBJ2-4 | TRBV15 | - | - | CATSRERKTGIQYF | TGTGCCACCAGCAGAGAGCGCAAGACGGGCATTCAGTACTTC
TRBJ1-2 | TRBV6-1 | - | TRBD1 | CASRNTGTGDYGYTF | TGTGCCAGCAGGAATACCGGGACAGGGGACTATGGCTACACCTTC
TRBJ2-3 | TRBV2 | - | TRBD1 | CASKTLGTGTDTQYF | TGTGCCAGCAAAACCCTTGGGACAGGGACAGATACGCAGTATTTT
TRBJ2-2 | TRBV14 | - | TRBD1 | CASTRDSNTGELFF | TGTGCCAGCACCCGGGACAGTAACACCGGGGAGCTGTTTTTT
TRBJ1-6 | TRBV5-1 | - | - | CASSRVGSYNSPLHF | TGCGCCAGCAGCCGCGTGGGCTCCTATAATTCACCCCTCCACTTT
TRBJ1-4 | TRBV2 | once | TRBD1 | CASKLSGGTNEKLFF | TGTGCCAGCAAATTATCAGGGGGTACTAATGAAAAACTGTTTTTT
TRBJ1-6 | TRBV11-2 | - | - | CASSPEPSYNSPLHF | TGTGCCAGCAGCCCGGAGCCCTCCTATAATTCACCCCTCCACTTT
TRBJ2-5 | TRBV6-1 | few | - | CASSPQGGSWETQYF | TGTGCCAGCAGTCCTCAGGGGGGCAGTTGGGAGACCCAGTACTTC
TRBJ2-2 | TRBV5-1 | once | - | CASSWGDGKNTGELFF | TGCGCCAGCAGCTGGGGGGACGGTAAAAACACCGGGGAGCTGTTTTTT
TRBJ1-3 | TRBV19 | - | TRBD1 | CASSGGQGTGNTIYF | TGTGCCAGTAGCGGCGGACAGGGGACGGGAAACACCATATATTTT
TRBJ1-2 | TRBV2 | - | - | CASSETTDGYTF | TGTGCCAGCAGTGAAACAACTGATGGCTACACCTTC
TRBJ2-6 | TRBV18 | - | TRBD1 | CASSPGQGSSGANVLTF | TGTGCCAGCTCACCAGGACAGGGGAGCTCTGGGGCCAACGTCCTGACTTTC
TRBJ1-1 | TRBV25-1 | - | - | CASREGGKNTEAFF | TGTGCCAGCAGAGAAGGCGGCAAGAACACTGAAGCTTTCTTT
TRBJ1-6 | TRBV2 | - | - | CASSHAEGVASPLHF | TGTGCCAGCAGCCACGCCGAGGGGGTAGCCTCACCCCTCCACTTT
TRBJ2-5 | TRBV19 | few | TRBD1 | CASSPDRDGRRETQYF | TGTGCCAGTAGCCCGGACAGGGACGGTCGGCGAGAGACCCAGTACTTC
TRBJ2-7 | TRBV2 | - | - | CASRAPRQATYEQYF | TGTGCCAGCAGGGCACCGAGACAGGCAACCTACGAGCAGTACTTC
TRBJ2-4 | TRBV7-6 | - | - | CASSTLGGEGNIQYF | TGTGCCAGCAGTACCTTAGGCGGAGAGGGAAACATTCAGTACTTC